A selection of T cell receptor beta chains follows, all from one sample in a study of neoadjuvant anti-PD-1 for oral cavity cancer. TCRdb's copy holds only in-frame clones and misses some; the assay was immunoSEQ multiplex PCR. The profile shows roughly 1,300 clones, about 56% of them singletons. The starting material was tumor tissue, obtained after nivolumab (anti-PD-1) treatment. These receptors all come from a person aged 35 to 85 with oral cavity squamous cell carcinoma. CDR3s include the opening cysteine and the closing phenylalanine or tryptophan. D genes are given only for firm matches. The size entry is marked missing in some rows and otherwise reads once, few, many or a size class.

TRBJ2-5 NA TRBV11-2 NA CASSQTLGTQETQYF TGTGCCAGCAGCCAAACGTTGGGGACTCAAGAGACCCAGTACTTC
TRBJ2-5 NA TRBV5-5 NA CASSPPPEGTQYF TGTGCCAGCAGCCCCCCCCCTGAAGGGACCCAGTACTTC
TRBJ2-5 NA TRBV5-1 NA CASSLETGIGGEQYF TGCGCCAGCAGCTTGGAAACGGGAATTGGAGGGGAGCAGTACTTC
TRBJ2-1 few TRBV19 TRBD2 CASSFPLTSGRRGEQFF TGTGCCAGTAGTTTCCCGCTAACTAGCGGGAGGAGGGGTGAGCAGTTCTTC
TRBJ2-5 NA TRBV2 TRBD2 CASSAQRDQGETQYF TGTGCCAGCAGTGCCCAGCGGGACCAGGGAGAGACCCAGTACTTC
TRBJ1-1 large TRBV21-1 NA CASSQTGGKGTEAFF TGTGCCAGCAGCCAAACAGGGGGGAAGGGCACTGAAGCTTTCTTT
TRBJ1-5 few TRBV28 TRBD1 CAIERTGDYSNQPQHF TGTGCCATCGAAAGGACAGGGGACTATAGCAATCAGCCCCAGCATTTT
TRBJ2-1 NA TRBV18 NA CASSEGERIRKQFF TGTGCCAGCTCGGAGGGGGAACGGATCCGGAAGCAGTTCTTC
TRBJ2-3 few TRBV30 NA CAWSVNREYTQYF TGTGCCTGGAGTGTTAATCGGGAGTATACGCAGTATTTT
TRBJ2-7 NA TRBV27 TRBD1 CASSFWDRGYEQYF TGTGCCAGCAGTTTTTGGGACAGGGGCTACGAGCAGTACTTC
TRBJ1-1 few TRBV6-6 TRBD1 CASSYTTGGNTEAFF TGTGCCAGCAGTTACACAACAGGGGGTAACACTGAAGCTTTCTTT
TRBJ2-6 NA TRBV7-3 NA CASSLNLWDSGANVLTF TGTGCCAGCAGCTTAAACCTGTGGGACTCTGGGGCCAACGTCCTGACTTTC
TRBJ1-1 few TRBV4-1 NA CASSQVGNTEAFF TGCGCCAGCAGCCAAGTGGGAAACACTGAAGCTTTCTTT
TRBJ1-2 NA TRBV7-3 NA CASTERQGYGYTF TGTGCCAGCACCGAGAGGCAGGGGTATGGCTACACCTTC
TRBJ2-7 once TRBV15 NA CATSRGGSSYEQYF TGTGCCACCAGCAGAGGCGGAAGCTCCTACGAGCAGTACTTC
TRBJ1-4 few TRBV11-2 NA CASSSGPYPGEKLFF TGTGCCAGCAGCTCCGGGCCTTACCCCGGGGAAAAACTGTTTTTT
TRBJ1-1 few TRBV9 TRBD1 CASSVGTGNTEAFF TGTGCCAGCAGCGTAGGGACAGGGAACACTGAAGCTTTCTTT
TRBJ1-1 NA TRBV19 NA CASSIRRFENTEAFF TGTGCCAGTAGTATAAGGAGGTTTGAGAACACTGAAGCTTTCTTT
TRBJ1-2 NA TRBV2 TRBD1 CASKGTGGFGGYTF TGTGCCAGCAAGGGAACAGGGGGATTCGGAGGCTACACCTTC
TRBJ2-2 large TRBV5-4 NA CASSFDGSTGELFF TGTGCCAGCAGCTTCGACGGGAGCACCGGGGAGCTGTTTTTT
TRBJ1-2 NA TRBV9 NA CASSVATEANYGYTF TGTGCCAGCAGCGTAGCAACAGAGGCAAACTATGGCTACACCTTC
TRBJ1-1 few TRBV10-3 NA CAISDRLNTEAFF TGTGCCATCAGTGACAGGTTGAACACTGAAGCTTTCTTT
TRBJ2-7 few TRBV27 TRBD2 CASSLSTRDYSYEQYF TGTGCCAGCAGTTTATCGACCCGGGACTACTCCTACGAGCAGTACTTC
TRBJ1-5 NA TRBV6-1 TRBD1 CASSRQGDQPQHF TGTGCCAGCAGTCGTCAGGGGGACCAGCCCCAGCATTTT
TRBJ2-1 hyperexpanded TRBV4-1 NA CASSQVGAYGNEQFF TGCGCCAGCAGCCAAGTGGGGGCCTACGGGAATGAGCAGTTCTTC
TRBJ2-5 NA TRBV7-9 NA CASSLIFGAMETQYF TGTGCCAGCAGCTTAATATTCGGCGCAATGGAGACCCAGTACTTC
TRBJ2-1 NA TRBV10-1 NA CASTQGIINEQFF TGCGCCAGCACTCAGGGGATTATTAATGAGCAGTTCTTC
TRBJ2-7 NA TRBV28 NA CASSPTTGLMGGEQYF TGTGCCAGCAGTCCGACGACCGGGCTCATGGGGGGCGAGCAGTACTTC
TRBJ2-7 NA TRBV30 NA CAWARGLDYEQYF TGTGCCTGGGCCCGAGGTCTCGACTACGAGCAGTACTTC
TRBJ1-4 NA TRBV7-7 NA CASSLISTGPLFF TGTGCTAGCAGCTTAATATCGACGGGGCCGCTGTTTTTT
TRBJ1-2 NA TRBV5-4 NA CASSLETGIGAYTF TGTGCCAGCAGCTTGGAAACGGGGATTGGGGCATACACCTTC
TRBJ2-7 few TRBV7-3 TRBD1 CASSLGTGVRPEQYF TGTGCCAGCAGCCTCGGGACAGGGGTCCGTCCGGAGCAGTACTTC
TRBJ2-7 once TRBV19 NA CASSPIQWEVISYEQYF TGTGCCAGTAGTCCCATCCAATGGGAGGTAATCTCCTACGAGCAGTACTTC
TRBJ1-5 NA TRBV19 TRBD1 CASSIVPGQGFGDQPQHF TGTGCCAGTAGTATAGTACCGGGACAGGGGTTCGGGGATCAGCCCCAGCATTTT
TRBJ2-1 NA TRBV6-5 NA CASSYGLDYNEQFF TGTGCCAGCAGTTACGGGCTGGACTACAATGAGCAGTTCTTC
TRBJ2-1 few TRBV9 NA CASSVETPGAYNEQFF TGTGCCAGCAGCGTAGAAACCCCCGGGGCCTACAATGAGCAGTTCTTC
TRBJ2-7 NA TRBV15 NA CATSREYVRYEQYF TGTGCCACCAGCAGAGAATACGTCAGATACGAGCAGTACTTC
TRBJ1-1 NA TRBV28 NA CASRPDSYTEAFF TGTGCCAGCAGGCCAGACAGTTACACTGAAGCTTTCTTT
TRBJ1-4 few TRBV5-4 TRBD1 CASSETGTENEKLFF TGTGCCAGCAGCGAGACCGGGACAGAAAATGAAAAACTGTTTTTT
TRBJ1-2 NA TRBV7-2 NA CASSLGGANYGYTF TGTGCCAGCAGCTTAGGCGGGGCCAACTATGGCTACACCTTC
TRBJ2-5 NA TRBV2 NA CASSGQVSRGETQYF TGTGCCAGCAGTGGACAGGTCAGTCGCGGTGAGACCCAGTACTTC
TRBJ2-7 few TRBV2 TRBD2 CASGLREQYF TGTGCTAGCGGGTTGCGCGAGCAGTACTTC